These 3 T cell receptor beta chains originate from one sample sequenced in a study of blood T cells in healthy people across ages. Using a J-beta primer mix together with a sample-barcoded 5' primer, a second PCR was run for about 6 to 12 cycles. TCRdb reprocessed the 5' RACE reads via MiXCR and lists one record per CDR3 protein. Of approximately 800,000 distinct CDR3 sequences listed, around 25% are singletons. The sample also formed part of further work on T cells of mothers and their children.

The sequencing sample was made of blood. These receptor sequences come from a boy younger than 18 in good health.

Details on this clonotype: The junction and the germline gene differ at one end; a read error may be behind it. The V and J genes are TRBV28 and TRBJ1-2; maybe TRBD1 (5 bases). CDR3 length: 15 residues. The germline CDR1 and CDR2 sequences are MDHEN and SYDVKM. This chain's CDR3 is CASRSPGTSSYGCTF. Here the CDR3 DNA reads TGTGCCAGCAGGAGTCCCGGGACCTCAAGCTATGGCTGCACCTTC.

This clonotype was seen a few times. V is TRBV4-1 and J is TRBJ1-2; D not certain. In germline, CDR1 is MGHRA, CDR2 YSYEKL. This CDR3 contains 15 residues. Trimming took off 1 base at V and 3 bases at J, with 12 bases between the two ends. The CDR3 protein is CASSQGSNGYYGYTF. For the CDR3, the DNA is TGCGCCAGCAGCCAAGGGTCTAACGGATACTATGGCTACACCTTC.

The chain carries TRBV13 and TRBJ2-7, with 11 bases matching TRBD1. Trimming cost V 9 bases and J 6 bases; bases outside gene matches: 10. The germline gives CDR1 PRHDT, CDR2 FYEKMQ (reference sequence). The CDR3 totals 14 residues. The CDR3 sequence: CASSHGTGGFEQYF. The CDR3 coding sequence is TGTGCCAGTAGCCACGGGACAGGGGGATTCGAGCAGTACTTC.